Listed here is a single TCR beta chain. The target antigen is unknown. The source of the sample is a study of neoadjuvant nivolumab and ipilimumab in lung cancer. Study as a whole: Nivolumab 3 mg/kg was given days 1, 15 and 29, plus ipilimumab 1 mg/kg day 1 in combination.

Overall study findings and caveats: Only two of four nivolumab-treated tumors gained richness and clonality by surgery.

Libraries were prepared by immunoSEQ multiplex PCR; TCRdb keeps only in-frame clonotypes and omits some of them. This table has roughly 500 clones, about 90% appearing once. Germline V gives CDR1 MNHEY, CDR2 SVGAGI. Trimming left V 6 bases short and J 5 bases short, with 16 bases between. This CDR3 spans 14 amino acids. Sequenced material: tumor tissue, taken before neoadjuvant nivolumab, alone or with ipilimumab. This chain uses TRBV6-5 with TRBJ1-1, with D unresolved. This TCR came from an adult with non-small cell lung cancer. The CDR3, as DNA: TGTGCCAGCAGCCCGACTCGGGGAGGGACTGAAGCTTTCTTT. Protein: CASSPTRGGTEAFF.